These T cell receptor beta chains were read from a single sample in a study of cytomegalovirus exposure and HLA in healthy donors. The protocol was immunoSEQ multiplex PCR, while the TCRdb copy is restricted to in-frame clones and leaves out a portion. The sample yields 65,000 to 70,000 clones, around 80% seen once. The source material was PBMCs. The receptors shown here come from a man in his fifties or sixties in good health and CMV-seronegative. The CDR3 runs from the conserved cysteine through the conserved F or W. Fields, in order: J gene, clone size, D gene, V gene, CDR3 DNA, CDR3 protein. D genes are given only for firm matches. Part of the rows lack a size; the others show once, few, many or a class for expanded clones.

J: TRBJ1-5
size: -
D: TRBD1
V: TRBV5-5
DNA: TGTGCCAGCAGCTCACCATCCGGGACAGGGGTTCAGCCCCAGCATTTT
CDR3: CASSSPSGTGVQPQHF

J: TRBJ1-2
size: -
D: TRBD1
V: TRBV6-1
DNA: TGTGCCAGCGAAAGACAGGGCCGGGTTTATGGCTACACCTTC
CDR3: CASERQGRVYGYTF

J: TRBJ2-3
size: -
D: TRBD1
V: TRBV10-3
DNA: TGTGCCACCGGGACAGGAGGCACAGATACGCAGTATTTT
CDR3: CATGTGGTDTQYF

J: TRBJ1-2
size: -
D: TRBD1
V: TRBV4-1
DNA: TGCGCCAGCAGCCAAGAACGGGACAGTAACTATGGCTACACCTTC
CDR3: CASSQERDSNYGYTF

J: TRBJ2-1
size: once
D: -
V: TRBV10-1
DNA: TGCGCCAGCAGTGAGAGGACGGCCCGGGGTGAGCAGTTCTTC
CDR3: CASSERTARGEQFF

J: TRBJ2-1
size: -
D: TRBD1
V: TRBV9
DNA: TGTGCCAGCAGCCCCAGGCTAGGGGGCCCCCAGTTCTTC
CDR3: CASSPRLGGPQFF

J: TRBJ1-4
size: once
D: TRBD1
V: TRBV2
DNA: TGTGCCAGCAGGGGGACAGTGGAAAAACTGTTTTTT
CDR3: CASRGTVEKLFF

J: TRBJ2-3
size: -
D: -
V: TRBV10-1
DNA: TGCGCCAGCAGTGAGCTAGCTATTCCGCAGTATTTT
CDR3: CASSELAIPQYF

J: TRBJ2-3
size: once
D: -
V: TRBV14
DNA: TGTGCCAGCAGGGACGGGGGCACAGATACGCAGTATTTT
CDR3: CASRDGGTDTQYF

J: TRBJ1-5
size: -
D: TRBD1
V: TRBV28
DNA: TGTGCCAGCAGTTTTCGGGACAGGGATAGCAATCAGCCCCAGCATTTT
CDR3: CASSFRDRDSNQPQHF

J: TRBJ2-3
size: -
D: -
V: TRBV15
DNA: TGTGCCACCAGCAGAGGCCCCCGGGGAACAGATACGCAGTATTTT
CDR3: CATSRGPRGTDTQYF

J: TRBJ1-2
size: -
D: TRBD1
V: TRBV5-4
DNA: TGTGCCAGCAGCAGGGACAGGGCGCAAGCTAACTATGGCTACACCTTC
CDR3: CASSRDRAQANYGYTF

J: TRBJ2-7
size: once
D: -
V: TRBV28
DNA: TGTGCCAGCAGTCTTGGAGGTTACGAGCAGTACTTC
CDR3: CASSLGGYEQYF

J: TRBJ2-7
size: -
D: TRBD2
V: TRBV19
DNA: TGTGCCAGTAGTGACCCAAGCGGGAGATGGTACGAGCAGTACTTC
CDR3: CASSDPSGRWYEQYF

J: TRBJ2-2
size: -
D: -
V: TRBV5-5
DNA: TGTGCCAGCAGCTTAAGACAGAGGTATAACACCGGGGAGCTGTTTTTT
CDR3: CASSLRQRYNTGELFF

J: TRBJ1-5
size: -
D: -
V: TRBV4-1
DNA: TGCGCCAGCAGCCAAGTACAGGGTAATCAGCCCCAGCATTTT
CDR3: CASSQVQGNQPQHF

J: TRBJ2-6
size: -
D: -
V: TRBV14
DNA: TGTGCCAGCAGCCGAATACAGGCTGGGGCCAACGTCCTGACTTTC
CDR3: CASSRIQAGANVLTF

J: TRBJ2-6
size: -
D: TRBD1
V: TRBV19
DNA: TGTGCCAGTAGTACACCGGGACAGAGGAGCTCTGGGGCCAACGTCCTGACTTTC
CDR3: CASSTPGQRSSGANVLTF

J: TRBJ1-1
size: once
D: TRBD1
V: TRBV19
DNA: TGTGCCAGTAAAGAAGACAGGGTGTACACTGAAGCTTTCTTT
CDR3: CASKEDRVYTEAFF

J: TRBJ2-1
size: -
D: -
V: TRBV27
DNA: TGTGCCAGCAGTTTAGGCTTAGCCCCTGAGCAGTTCTTC
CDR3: CASSLGLAPEQFF

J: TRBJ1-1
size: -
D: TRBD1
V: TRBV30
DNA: TGTGCCTGGAGTGGGGACAGGGGGAACACTGAAGCTTTCTTT
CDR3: CAWSGDRGNTEAFF

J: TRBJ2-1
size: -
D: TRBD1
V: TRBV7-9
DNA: TGTGCCAGCAGCCTTGGACAGGGATACAATGAGCAGTTCTTC
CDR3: CASSLGQGYNEQFF

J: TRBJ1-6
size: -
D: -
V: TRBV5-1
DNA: TGCGCCAGCAGCTTTATTACTGGGGCAAGCTCCTATAATTCACCCCTCCACTTT
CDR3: CASSFITGASSYNSPLHF

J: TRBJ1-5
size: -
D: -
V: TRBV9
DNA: TGTGCCAGCAGCGCAGGGGAGAGCAATCAGCCCCAGCATTTT
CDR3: CASSAGESNQPQHF

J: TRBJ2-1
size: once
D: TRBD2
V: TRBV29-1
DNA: TGCAGCGTTACTGTACTAGCGGGAGTTTCATACAATGAGCAGTTCTTC
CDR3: CSVTVLAGVSYNEQFF

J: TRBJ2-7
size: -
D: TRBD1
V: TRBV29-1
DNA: TGCAGCGTTGGGCCAGGGGGCAGGTACGAGCAGTACTTC
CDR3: CSVGPGGRYEQYF

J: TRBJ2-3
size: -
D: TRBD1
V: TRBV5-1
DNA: TGCGCCAGCAGCATCGGGACAGCGCCTACAGATACGCAGTATTTT
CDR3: CASSIGTAPTDTQYF

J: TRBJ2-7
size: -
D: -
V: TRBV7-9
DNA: TGTTCCAGCAGCTTACCACTCAATCCGCAGTACTTC
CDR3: CSSSLPLNPQYF

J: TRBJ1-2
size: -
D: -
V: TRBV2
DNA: TGCGCCGGAAGAGAGGACAGCTATGGCTACACCTTC
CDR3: CAGREDSYGYTF

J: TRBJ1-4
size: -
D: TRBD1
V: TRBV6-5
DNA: TGTGCCAGCAGAGGGACAGCTTCAACTAATGAAAAACTGTTTTTT
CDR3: CASRGTASTNEKLFF

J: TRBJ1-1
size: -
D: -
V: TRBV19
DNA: TGTGCCAGTCTTCGGGACACTGAAGCTTTCTTT
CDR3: CASLRDTEAFF

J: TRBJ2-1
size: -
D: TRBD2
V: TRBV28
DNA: TGTGCCAGCAGTTCCATTCAGCGGGAGAAGTACAATGAGCAGTTCTTC
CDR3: CASSSIQREKYNEQFF

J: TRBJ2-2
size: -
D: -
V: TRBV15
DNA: TGTGCCACCAGCACAGGACAGCCAACCCAAAGAAACACCGGGGAGCTGTTTTTT
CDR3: CATSTGQPTQRNTGELFF

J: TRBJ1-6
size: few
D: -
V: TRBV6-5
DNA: TGTGCCAGCAGTAGCAGGGTTTCACCCCTCCACTTT
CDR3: CASSSRVSPLHF

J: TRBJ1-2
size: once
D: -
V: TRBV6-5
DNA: TGTGCCAGCAGGCGGGACGGGACTAACTATGGCTACACCTTC
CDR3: CASRRDGTNYGYTF

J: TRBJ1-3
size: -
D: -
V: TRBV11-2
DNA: TGTGCCAGCAGCTTAACAGACGAACCCTATGGAAACACCATATATTTT
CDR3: CASSLTDEPYGNTIYF

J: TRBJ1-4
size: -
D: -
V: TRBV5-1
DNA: TGCGCCAGCAGCTTGGGGGAGGTCCCTAAGAAACTGTTTTTT
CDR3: CASSLGEVPKKLFF

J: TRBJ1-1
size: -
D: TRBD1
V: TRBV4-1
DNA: TGCGCCAGCAGCCAGTCCGGGACAGGGAACACTGAAGCTTTCTTT
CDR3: CASSQSGTGNTEAFF

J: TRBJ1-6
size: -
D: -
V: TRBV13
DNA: TGTGCCAGCAGCCCCGCGGGGAATTCACCCCTCCACTTT
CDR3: CASSPAGNSPLHF

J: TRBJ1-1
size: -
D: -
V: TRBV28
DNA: TGTGCCAGCAGGGGGCGGGGCCTGAACACTGAAGCTTTCTTT
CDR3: CASRGRGLNTEAFF

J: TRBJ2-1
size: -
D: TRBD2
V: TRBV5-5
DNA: TGTGCCAGCAGCTTACCGGGGGGGATCAATGAGCAGTTCTTC
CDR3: CASSLPGGINEQFF

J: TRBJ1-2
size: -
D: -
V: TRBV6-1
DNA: TGTGCCAGCAGTGGGACACGGTATGGCTACACCTTC
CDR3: CASSGTRYGYTF

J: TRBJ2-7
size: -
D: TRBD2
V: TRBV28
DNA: TGTGCCAGCAGGGGGAGCGGGAGGTTACTCTACGAGCAGTACTTC
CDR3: CASRGSGRLLYEQYF

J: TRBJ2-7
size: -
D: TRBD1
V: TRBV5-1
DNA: TGCGCCAGCAGCTTGTTCCCCGGGACAGAGACTCTTTCCTACGAGCAGTACTTC
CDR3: CASSLFPGTETLSYEQYF

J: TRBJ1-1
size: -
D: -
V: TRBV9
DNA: TGTGCCAGCAGCGTAGTCATGAACACTGAAGCTTTCTTT
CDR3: CASSVVMNTEAFF

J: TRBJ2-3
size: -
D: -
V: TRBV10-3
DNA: TGTGCCACCGCGAAGAGTAGCACATTCACAGATACGCAGTATTTT
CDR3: CATAKSSTFTDTQYF

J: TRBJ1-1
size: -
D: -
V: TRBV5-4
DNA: TGTGCCAGCAGTTTGGACCCCATTTCCGGGACTGAAGCTTTCTTT
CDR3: CASSLDPISGTEAFF

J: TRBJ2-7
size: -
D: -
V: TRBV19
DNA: TGTGCCAGTAGTATCACCGGGGTCTCTTTCTACGAGCAGTACTTC
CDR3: CASSITGVSFYEQYF